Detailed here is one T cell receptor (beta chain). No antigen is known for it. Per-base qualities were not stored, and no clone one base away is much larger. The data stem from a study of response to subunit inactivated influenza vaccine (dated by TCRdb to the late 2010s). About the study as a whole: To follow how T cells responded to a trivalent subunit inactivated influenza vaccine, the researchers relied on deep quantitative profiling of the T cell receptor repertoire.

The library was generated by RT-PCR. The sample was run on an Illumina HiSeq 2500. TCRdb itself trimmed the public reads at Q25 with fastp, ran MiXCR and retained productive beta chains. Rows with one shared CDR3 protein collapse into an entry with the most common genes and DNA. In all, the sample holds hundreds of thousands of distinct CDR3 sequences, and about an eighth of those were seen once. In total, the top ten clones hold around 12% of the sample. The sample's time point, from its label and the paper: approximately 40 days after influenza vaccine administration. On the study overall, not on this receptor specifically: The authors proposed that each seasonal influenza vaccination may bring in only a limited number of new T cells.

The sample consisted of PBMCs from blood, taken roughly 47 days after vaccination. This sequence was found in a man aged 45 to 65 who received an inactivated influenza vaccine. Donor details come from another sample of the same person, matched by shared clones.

The CDR3 sequence is CSARVTGVETQYF. The sequenced DNA: TGCAGTGCTAGAGTAACAGGGGTGGAGACCCAGTACTTC. Here the chain combines TRBV20-1 and TRBJ2-5, and TRBD1 aligns with 7 junction nucleotides. CDR1 DFQATT and CDR2 SNEGSKA are derived from the germline V gene (reference sequence). V has 1 base trimmed and J has 5 bases trimmed; junction bases matching no gene number 4. Including the terminal cysteine and phenylalanine, the CDR3 comprises 13 residues. Only the CDR3 region is kept as DNA, spanning 39 bases read in frame from base 1.